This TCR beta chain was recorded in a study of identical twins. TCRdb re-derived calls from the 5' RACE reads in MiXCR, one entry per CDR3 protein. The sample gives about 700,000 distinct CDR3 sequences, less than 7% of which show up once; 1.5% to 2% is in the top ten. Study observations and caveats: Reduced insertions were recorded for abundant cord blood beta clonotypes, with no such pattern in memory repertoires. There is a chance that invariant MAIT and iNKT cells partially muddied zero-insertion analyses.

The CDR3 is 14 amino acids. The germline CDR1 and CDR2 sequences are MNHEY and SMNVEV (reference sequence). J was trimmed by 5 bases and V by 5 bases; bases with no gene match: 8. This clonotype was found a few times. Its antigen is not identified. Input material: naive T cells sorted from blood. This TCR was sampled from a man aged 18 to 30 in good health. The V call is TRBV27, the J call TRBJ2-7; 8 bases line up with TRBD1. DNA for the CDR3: TGTGCCAGCAGTACGAGGACAGGGTCACACGAGCAGTACTTC. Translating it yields CASSTRTGSHEQYF.